The 7 T cell receptor beta chains below come from one sample, sequenced in a study of blood T cell repertoires in COVID-19. Only in-frame clones appear in the TCRdb table, and some are missing; sequencing was by immunoSEQ multiplex PCR. Of 200,000 to 250,000 clones in the sample, about 79% were seen once. The sequenced material came from PBMCs or T cells enriched from blood (not recorded which). Source of these receptors: a woman aged 60-70 years who had recovered from COVID-19.

The chain joins TRBV5-4 to TRBJ2-2, with D possibly being TRBD1 (6 bases). Deletions cut 0 bases from V and 3 bases from J, with 21 bases between. The CDR3 runs to 19 residues. CDR1 SGHNT and CDR2 YYREEE come from the germline V gene (reference sequence). Here the CDR3 DNA reads TGTGCCAGCAGCTTGGGGACGGGACATCATAAACGGGACACCGGGGAGCTGTTTTTT. The encoded protein is CASSLGTGHHKRDTGELFF.

This chain links TRBV7-9 with TRBJ1-1, with D tentatively TRBD1 (6 bases). Germline CDR1 and CDR2: SEHNR and FQNEAQ (reference sequence). V lost 1 base and J 1 base, leaving 13 bases between the germline ends. This CDR3 has 16 amino acids. The CDR3 DNA reads TGTGCCAGCAGCTTAGTGGGGGGCGGGAGGAACACTGAAGCTTTCTTT. This encodes CASSLVGGGRNTEAFF. The full variable domain, with the rest looked up from reference TRBV7-9 and TRBJ1-1, is DTGVSQNPRHKITKRGQNVTFRCDPISEHNRLYWYRQTLGQGPEFLTYFQNEAQLEKSRLLSDRFSAERPKGSFSTLEIQRTEQGDSAMYLCASSLVGGGRNTEAFFGQGTRLTVV.

This sequence joins TRBV12-3 or TRBV12-4 and TRBJ1-1; 7 bases map to TRBD1. The J segment lost 5 bases and the V segment lost 4 bases, leaving 4 bases of the junction unmatched. The CDR3 has 13 residues. CDR3 protein: CASSSLTGTEAFF. The CDR3 nucleotides read TGTGCCAGCAGTTCCCTGACAGGGACTGAAGCTTTCTTT.

V and J are TRBV5-1 and TRBJ2-3, with a possible D match to TRBD1 (6 bases). The length of the CDR3 is 16 residues. Germline CDR1 SGHRS, CDR2 YFSETQ. The ends were cut back, 3 bases at V and 2 bases at J, with 16 bases in the middle. CDR3 coding DNA: TGCGCCAGCAGCTGGGACACCCTCTATCCCACAGATACGCAGTATTTT. Protein: CASSWDTLYPTDTQYF.

This chain connects TRBV5-4 to TRBJ1-1, with 8 bases fitting TRBD1. J was trimmed by 3 bases and V by 0 bases; bases with no gene match: 4. The CDR3 is 15 residues long. Germline V gives CDR1 SGHNT, CDR2 YYREEE (reference sequence). DNA of the CDR3: TGTGCCAGCAGCTTGGACAGGGGGGAGTACACTGAAGCTTTCTTT. Translating it yields CASSLDRGEYTEAFF.

The V call is TRBV3-1 (or the pseudogene TRBV3-2), the J call TRBJ1-2; 9 bases map to TRBD1. The V gene end was trimmed by 6 bases and the J gene end by 6 bases; junction bases not matched to a gene: 8. The CDR3 sequence is 14 residues long. CDR1 and CDR2 (germline): LGHDT, YNNKEL (reference sequence). This chain's CDR3 is CASSPGQGIDGYTF. The CDR3 DNA follows: TGTGCCAGCAGTCCGGGACAGGGAATCGATGGCTACACCTTC.

The rearrangement joins TRBV5-4 to TRBJ2-3; 10 bases align to TRBD1. Germline values: CDR1 SGHNT, CDR2 YYREEE (reference sequence). V was clipped by 5 bases and J by 6 bases; unmatched bases: 9. The CDR3 spans 15 residues. The CDR3 DNA sequence: TGTGCCAGCAGTCAACACGACAGGGGGCAGGATACGCAGTATTTT. Its protein product is CASSQHDRGQDTQYF.